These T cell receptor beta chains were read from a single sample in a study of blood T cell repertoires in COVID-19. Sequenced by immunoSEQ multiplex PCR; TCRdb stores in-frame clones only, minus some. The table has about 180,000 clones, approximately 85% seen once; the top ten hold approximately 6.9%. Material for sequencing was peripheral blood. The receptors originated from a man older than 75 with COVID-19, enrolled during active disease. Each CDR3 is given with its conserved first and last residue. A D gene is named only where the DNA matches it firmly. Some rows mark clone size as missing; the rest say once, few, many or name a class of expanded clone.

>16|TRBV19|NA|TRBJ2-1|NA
CASSIEQRPRANEQFF
TGTGCCAGTAGTATTGAACAGCGCCCGAGGGCCAATGAGCAGTTCTTC
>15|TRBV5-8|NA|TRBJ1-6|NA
CASSSLRQENSPLHF
TGTGCCAGCAGCTCACTTAGACAGGAAAATTCACCCCTCCACTTT
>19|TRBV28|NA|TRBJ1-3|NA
CASSPKYRALIPSGNTIYF
TGTGCCAGCAGCCCAAAATACAGGGCCCTAATCCCCTCTGGAAACACCATATATTTT
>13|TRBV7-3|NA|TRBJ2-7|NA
CASSLGRGYEQYF
TGTGCCAGCAGCTTAGGTAGGGGGTACGAGCAGTACTTC
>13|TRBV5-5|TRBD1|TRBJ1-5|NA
CASSLDRGDPQHF
TGTGCCAGCAGCTTGGACAGGGGGGATCCCCAGCATTTT
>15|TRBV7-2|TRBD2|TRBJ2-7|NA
CASSKGLATYYEQYF
TGTGCCAGCAGCAAGGGACTAGCGACGTACTACGAGCAGTACTTC
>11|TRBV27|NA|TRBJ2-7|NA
CAPHTGYEQYF
TGTGCCCCCCACACGGGCTACGAGCAGTACTTC
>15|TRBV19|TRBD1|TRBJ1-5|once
CASSRDRGRSGPQHF
TGTGCCAGTAGTAGGGACAGGGGGCGCTCTGGGCCCCAGCATTTT
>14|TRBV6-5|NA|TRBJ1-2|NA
CASSIGGWSYGYTF
TGTGCCAGCAGTATAGGAGGATGGAGCTATGGCTACACCTTC
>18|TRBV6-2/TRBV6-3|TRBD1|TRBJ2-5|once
CASSYEKGTARIQETQYF
TGTGCCAGCAGTTACGAAAAAGGGACAGCTAGGATCCAAGAGACCCAGTACTTC
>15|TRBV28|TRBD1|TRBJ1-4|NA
CASSWRDRANEKLFF
TGTGCCAGCAGTTGGCGGGACAGGGCTAATGAAAAACTGTTTTTT
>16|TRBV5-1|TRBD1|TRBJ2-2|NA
CASSLDGQGNTGELFF
TGCGCCAGCAGCTTGGATGGACAGGGGAACACCGGGGAGCTGTTTTTT
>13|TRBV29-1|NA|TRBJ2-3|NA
CSVLGLNLDTQYF
TGCAGCGTGTTGGGCCTCAACCTGGATACGCAGTATTTT
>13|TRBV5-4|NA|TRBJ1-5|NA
CASSLEGGQPQHF
TGTGCCAGCAGCTTGGAGGGAGGTCAGCCCCAGCATTTT
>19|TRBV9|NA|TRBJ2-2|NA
CASSANPLDSSTNTGELFF
TGTGCCAGCAGCGCCAACCCGTTGGACAGCTCTACGAACACCGGGGAGCTGTTTTTT
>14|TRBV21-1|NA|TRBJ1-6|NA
CASSKRGQPSPLHF
TGTGCCAGCAGCAAACGGGGTCAACCTTCACCCCTCCACTTT
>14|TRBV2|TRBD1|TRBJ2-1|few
CASSETGGGYGQFF
TGTGCCAGCAGTGAGACAGGGGGCGGTTACGGGCAGTTCTTC
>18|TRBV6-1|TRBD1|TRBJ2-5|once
CASSDQVPGQGAQETQYF
TGTGCCAGCAGTGACCAAGTCCCGGGACAGGGGGCACAAGAGACCCAGTACTTC
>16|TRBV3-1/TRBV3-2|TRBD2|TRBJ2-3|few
CASSPTSGTSTDTQYF
TGTGCCAGCAGTCCGACTAGCGGGACTAGCACAGATACGCAGTATTTT
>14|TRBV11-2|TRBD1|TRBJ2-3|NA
CASTQTGFTDTQYF
TGTGCCAGCACACAGACAGGGTTCACAGATACGCAGTATTTT
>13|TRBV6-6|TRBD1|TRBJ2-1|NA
CASRRTGGNEQFF
TGTGCCAGCAGACGGACAGGGGGGAATGAGCAGTTCTTC
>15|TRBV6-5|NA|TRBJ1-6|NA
CASSYSGHLDSPLHF
TGTGCCAGCAGTTACTCGGGACACTTAGATTCACCCCTCCACTTT
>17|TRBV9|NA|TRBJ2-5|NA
CASSPQGLAQPQETQYF
TGTGCCAGCAGCCCTCAGGGTCTGGCACAACCACAAGAGACCCAGTACTTC
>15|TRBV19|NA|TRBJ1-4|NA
CASRSNSEGDEKLFF
TGTGCCAGTAGGTCCAATTCTGAGGGCGATGAAAAACTGTTTTTT
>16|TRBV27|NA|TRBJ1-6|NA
CASKVGLRLGNSPLHF
TGTGCCAGCAAGGTGGGACTCCGGCTCGGTAATTCACCCCTCCACTTT
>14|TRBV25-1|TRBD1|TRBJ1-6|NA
CASSAQGSLWTLHF
TGTGCCAGCAGTGCACAGGGGTCCTTATGGACCCTCCACTTT
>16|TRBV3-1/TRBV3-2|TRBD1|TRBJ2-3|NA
CASSLRGQGSTDTQYF
TGTGCCAGCAGCCTTAGGGGACAGGGGAGCACAGATACGCAGTATTTT
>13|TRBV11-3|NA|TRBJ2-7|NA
CASSFAADYEQYF
TGTGCCAGCAGCTTCGCCGCGGACTACGAGCAGTACTTC
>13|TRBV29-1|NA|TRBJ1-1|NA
CSAASRGLTEAFF
TGCAGTGCCGCCTCCAGGGGATTAACTGAAGCTTTCTTT
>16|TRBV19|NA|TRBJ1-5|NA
CASSMLQGGSNQPQHF
TGTGCCAGTAGTATGCTTCAAGGGGGAAGCAATCAGCCCCAGCATTTT
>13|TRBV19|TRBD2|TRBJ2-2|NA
CASSGAGIGELFF
TGTGCCAGTAGCGGAGCGGGGATCGGGGAGCTGTTTTTT
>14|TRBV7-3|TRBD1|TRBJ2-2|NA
CASAWTGGTGELFF
TGTGCCAGCGCTTGGACAGGGGGCACCGGGGAGCTGTTTTTT
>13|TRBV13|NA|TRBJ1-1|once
CASSFHRVTEAFF
TGTGCCAGCAGCTTCCACAGGGTTACTGAAGCTTTCTTT
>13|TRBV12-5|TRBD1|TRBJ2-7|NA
CASNWDRVYEQYF
TGTGCTAGTAACTGGGACAGGGTCTACGAGCAGTACTTC
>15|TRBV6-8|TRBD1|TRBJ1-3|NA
CASSYADRDGDTIYF
TGTGCCAGCAGTTACGCAGACAGGGATGGGGACACCATATATTTT
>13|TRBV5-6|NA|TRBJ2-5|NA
CASSRLARETQYF
TGTGCCAGCAGCAGATTAGCCCGGGAGACCCAGTACTTC
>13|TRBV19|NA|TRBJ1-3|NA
CASSLGHGNTIYF
TGTGCCAGTAGTCTCGGACACGGAAACACCATATATTTT
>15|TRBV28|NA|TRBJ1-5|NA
CASTTATGSNQPQHF
TGTGCCAGCACCACCGCGACAGGTAGCAATCAGCCCCAGCATTTT
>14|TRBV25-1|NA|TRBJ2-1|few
CASSERKEGYEQFF
TGTGCCAGCAGTGAACGAAAAGAGGGTTATGAGCAGTTCTTC
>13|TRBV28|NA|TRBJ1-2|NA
CASSLDSNYGYTF
TGTGCCAGCAGTTTGGACAGTAACTATGGCTACACCTTC
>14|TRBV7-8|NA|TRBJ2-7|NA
CASSNTGGGHEQYF
TGTGCCAGCAGCAACACAGGGGGAGGGCACGAGCAGTACTTC
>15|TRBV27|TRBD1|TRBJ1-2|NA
CASSSPGTGVDGYTF
TGTGCCAGCAGTTCCCCCGGGACAGGGGTAGATGGCTACACCTTC
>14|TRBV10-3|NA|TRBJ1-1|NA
CAISDGGGNTEAFF
TGTGCCATCAGTGATGGAGGCGGGAACACTGAAGCTTTCTTT
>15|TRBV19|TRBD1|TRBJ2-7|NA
CASKTTGGNGYEQYF
TGTGCCAGTAAGACGACAGGGGGCAATGGATACGAGCAGTACTTC
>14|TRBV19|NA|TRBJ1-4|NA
CASSKAGNWEKLFF
TGTGCCAGTAGTAAAGCAGGGAATTGGGAAAAACTGTTTTTT
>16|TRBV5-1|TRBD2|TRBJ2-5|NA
CASSLLPGGRIETQYF
TGCGCCAGCAGCTTGCTCCCGGGGGGGCGAATAGAGACCCAGTACTTC
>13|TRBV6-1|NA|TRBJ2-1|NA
CASSYGSSNEQFF
TGTGCCAGCAGCTACGGGTCTTCCAATGAGCAGTTCTTC
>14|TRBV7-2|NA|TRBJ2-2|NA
CASSFGSGGGELFF
TGTGCCAGCAGCTTCGGATCCGGCGGGGGGGAGCTGTTTTTT
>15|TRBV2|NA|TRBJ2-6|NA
CASSTRGTGANVLTF
TGTGCCAGCAGTACCAGGGGAACTGGGGCCAACGTCCTGACTTTC
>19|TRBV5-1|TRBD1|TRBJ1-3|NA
CASSVDRLSQGAEGNTIYF
TGCGCCAGCAGCGTGGATAGACTTTCACAGGGGGCTGAAGGAAACACCATATATTTT
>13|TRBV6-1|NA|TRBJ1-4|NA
CASSEAPRHACLF
TGTGCCAGCAGTGAAGCCCCAAGACATGCTTGCCTCTTT
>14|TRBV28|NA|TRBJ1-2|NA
CASSLTGPTYGYTF
TGTGCCAGCAGTTTAACTGGGCCTACATATGGCTACACCTTC
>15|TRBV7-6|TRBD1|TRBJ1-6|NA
CASSLSQGAGSPLHF
TGTGCCAGCAGCTTAAGTCAGGGGGCGGGTTCACCCCTCCACTTT
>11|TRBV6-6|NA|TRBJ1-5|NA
CASSVGGPQHF
TGTGCCAGCAGCGTAGGGGGGCCCCAGCATTTT
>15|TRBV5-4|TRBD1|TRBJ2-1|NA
CASSPGQVNYNEQFF
TGTGCCAGCAGCCCCGGACAGGTGAACTACAATGAGCAGTTCTTC
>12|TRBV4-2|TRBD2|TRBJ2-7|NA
CASSHSGSEQYF
TGTGCCAGCAGCCACAGCGGGAGCGAGCAGTACTTC
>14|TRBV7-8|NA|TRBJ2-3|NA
CASSLGWPTDTQYF
TGTGCCAGCAGCTTAGGCTGGCCCACAGATACGCAGTATTTT
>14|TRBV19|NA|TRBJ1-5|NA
CASSIQGTNQPQHF
TGTGCCAGTAGTATACAGGGTACCAATCAGCCCCAGCATTTT
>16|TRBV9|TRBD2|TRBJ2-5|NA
CASSVFTSGGAETQYF
TGTGCCAGCAGCGTGTTTACTAGCGGGGGGGCCGAGACCCAGTACTTC
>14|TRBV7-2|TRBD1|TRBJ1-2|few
CASSLATGVSGYTF
TGTGCCAGCAGCTTAGCTACAGGGGTCAGTGGCTACACCTTC